This T cell receptor beta chain derives from a study of cytomegalovirus exposure and HLA in healthy donors. Study observations and caveats: The number of N-insertions in an Asian-associated ancestry cluster was reportedly below the roughly 700-donor mean in a later analysis.

Notes on this clone: Antigen unknown.

The V gene lost 7 bases and the J gene lost 0 bases, with 16 bases spanning the gap. Germline loops: CDR1 MDHEN, CDR2 SYDVKM. The CDR3 spans 15 residues. Use of 60 Vbeta and 13 Jbeta primers characterized the PCR. Data came from immunoSEQ multiplex PCR; TCRdb stores just in-frame clones and leaves some out. Among tens of thousands of clones listed, 81% were seen once. The sample taken for sequencing was PBMCs. The genes are TRBV28 and TRBJ2-7; TRBD1 might be the D (5 bases). This sequence originates from a woman aged 25 to 39 in good health and CMV-seronegative. CDR3 sequence reads: CASTPFRADSYEQYF. CDR3 bases: TGTGCCAGCACCCCCTTCAGGGCCGACTCCTACGAGCAGTACTTC.